This T cell receptor (beta chain) appears in the sequencing data of a study of T cell responses to AZD1222 COVID-19 vaccine. This clone showed up just a few times. The antigen remains undetermined. Points from the study as a whole: Most donors were white British, females outnumbered males, and clonal diversity was possibly underestimated. No day 14 peak samples; only post-peak repertoires were characterized.

Measured with immunoSEQ multiplex PCR; TCRdb has only the in-frame clones, and not every one. Here the sample spans approximately 140,000 clones, more than 85% being singletons. Sequences were derived from peripheral blood, sampled on day 0 of AZD1222 vaccination. This receptor was taken from an adult in good health.

CDR3: CASTTRDGYNSPLHF. The CDR3 DNA follows: TGTGCCAGCACCACCCGGGACGGTTATAATTCACCCCTCCACTTT. The V gene is TRBV28, the J gene TRBJ1-6; D is perhaps TRBD1 (5 bases). Germline loops: CDR1 MDHEN, CDR2 SYDVKM. The CDR3 covers 15 residues. Deletions cut 7 bases from V and 4 bases from J, with 14 bases between.